Sequencing of this T cell receptor (beta chain) was carried out in a study of radiation and T cells in renal cell carcinoma. V was cut by 0 bases and J by 4 bases, with 13 bases left in between. The V gene's germline CDR1 is SGHVS and CDR2 FNYEAQ. The CDR3 has 15 amino acids. Documented time point: blood 4 weeks post-SBRT, at nephrectomy. Treatment: 15 Gy SBRT to primary tumor, nephrectomy 4 weeks later. Radiation-treated patients gave blood at baseline, week 2 and week 4. The patient's renal cell carcinoma had clear cell pathology. Profiling relied on immunoSEQ multiplex PCR, and the TCRdb table lists in-frame clones only, not all of them. The sample includes fewer than 200,000 clones, about 87% of them seen just once. This clone was detected once.

This specimen consisted of blood, obtained from a patient whose treatment included radiotherapy and nephrectomy. This receptor was identified in a woman aged 45-59 years with renal cell carcinoma. This chain joins TRBV7-6 and TRBJ2-7; TRBD1 might be the D (6 bases). The chain's CDR3 is CASSLAQGGLYEQYF. Written as DNA, the CDR3 is TGTGCCAGCAGCTTAGCGCAAGGGGGTTTATACGAGCAGTACTTC. Filled out from reference TRBV7-6 and TRBJ2-7, the complete variable domain reads GAGVSQSPRYKVTKRGQDVALRCDPISGHVSLYWYRQALGQGPEFLTYFNYEAQQDKSGLPNDRFSAERPEGSISTLTIQRTEQRDSAMYRCASSLAQGGLYEQYFGPGTRLTVT.